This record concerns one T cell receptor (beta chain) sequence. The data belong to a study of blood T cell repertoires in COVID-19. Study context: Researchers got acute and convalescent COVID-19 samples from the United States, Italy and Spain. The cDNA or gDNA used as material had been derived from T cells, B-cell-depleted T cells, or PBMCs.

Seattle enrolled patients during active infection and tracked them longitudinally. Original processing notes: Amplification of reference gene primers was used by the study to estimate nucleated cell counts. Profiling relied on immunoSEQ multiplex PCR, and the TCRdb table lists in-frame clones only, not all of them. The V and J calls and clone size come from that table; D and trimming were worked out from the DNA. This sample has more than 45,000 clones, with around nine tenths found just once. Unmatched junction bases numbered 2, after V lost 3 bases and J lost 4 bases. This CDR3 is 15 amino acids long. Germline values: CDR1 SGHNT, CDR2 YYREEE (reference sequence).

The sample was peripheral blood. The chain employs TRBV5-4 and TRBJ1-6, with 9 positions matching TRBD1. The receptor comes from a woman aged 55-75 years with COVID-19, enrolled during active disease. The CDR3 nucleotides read TGTGCCAGCAGCTCGGGACAGGGTTATAATTCACCCCTCCACTTT. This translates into CASSSGQGYNSPLHF.